This T cell receptor (beta chain) stems from a study of beta chain features in type 1 diabetes. The wider study: The samples had approximately 110 million sorted cells examined in all.

To note about this clone: Antigen unknown.

Study-wide findings and caveats: Shortening that was moderate but significant affected the TCRB CDR3s of Type 1 diabetes patients in all four CD4+ subsets. When VDJ junctions were examined, type 1 diabetes patients showed fewer insertions and more deletions. For patients, the naive, central memory and Treg TCRB repertoires appeared more alike than for healthy donors.

Expressed TCRB transcripts were sequenced because the isolated RNA had all been reverse transcribed beforehand. Some clones are missing from TCRdb's copy, which holds only in-frame ones; the method was immunoSEQ multiplex PCR. Here the sample spans approximately 730,000 clones, roughly 13% being singletons. After removal of 3 bases from V and 3 bases from J, the junction contained 7 bases not matched to a gene. CDR1 is LGHNA, CDR2 YNFKEQ, per germline. The CDR3 consists of 16 residues. Central memory, naive, regulatory and stem cell-like memory CD4+ cells were sorted by CD45RO/CCR7/CD25/CD127/CD95/CD27.

This clonotype was obtained from a man younger than 35 with type 1 diabetes. The chain couples TRBV4-2 to TRBJ1-5; 8 nucleotides match TRBD1. Sequencing was done on a sample of naive CD4+ T cells from blood. CDR3 nucleotides: TGTGCCAGCAGCCAGGCGACAGGGGAGGCCAATCAGCCCCAGCATTTT. It specifies CASSQATGEANQPQHF.